The 14 T cell receptor beta chains given below trace back to one sample, sequenced in a study of read filtering for tumor transcriptome and immune sequencing. Molecular barcoded adaptors covering alpha/delta and beta/gamma chains were used on around 400 ng RNA. One entry per CDR3 protein results from TCRdb running MiXCR on the reads. The sample has tens of thousands of distinct CDR3 sequences; more than 20% are singletons. Sample: a population of CD138-negative cells sorted from bone marrow. The source of these receptors is a donor at least 40 years old with multiple myeloma.

The chain combines TRBV20-1 with TRBJ2-5; D gene unclear. Germline V gene data show CDR1 as DFQATT and CDR2 as SNEGSKA (reference sequence). Trimming left V 6 bases short and J 4 bases short, with 15 bases between. The CDR3 covers 13 residues. The CDR3, as DNA: TGCAGTGCCTTTGGGTATGAAGGAGAGACCCAGTACTTC. This sequence encodes CSAFGYEGETQYF.

This clonotype was recorded many times. The chain has TRBV7-3 and TRBJ2-1; TRBD1 is a possible D gene (5 bases). The V gene lost 4 bases and the J gene lost 0 bases, with 10 bases spanning the gap. Germline assignment: CDR1 SGHTA and CDR2 FQGTGA. This CDR3 has 15 amino acids. The CDR3 DNA is TGTGCCAGCAGCTACGACAGAAGCTCCTACAATGAGCAGTTCTTC. Residues: CASSYDRSSYNEQFF.

This clonotype was picked up many times. The chain joins TRBV28 to TRBJ2-2, with D perhaps TRBD2 (6 bases). V gave up 7 bases and J gave up 1 base, with 7 bases separating them. This CDR3 comprises 13 residues. CDR1 is MDHEN, CDR2 SYDVKM, per germline. The CDR3: CASKEGNTGELFF. The DNA of the CDR3 is TGTGCCAGCAAGGAGGGGAACACCGGGGAGCTGTTTTTT.

This clonotype showed up many times. A much larger clone differs from this one at a single base, so this may be a read error. The CDR3: CASGYGTRQLQFF. For the CDR3, the DNA is TGTGCCAGCGGTTACGGCACGCGGCAGCTCCAGTTCTTC. The chain links TRBV6-6 to TRBJ2-1, with D uncertain. This CDR3 is built from 13 residues. Germline V lookup: CDR1 MNHNY, CDR2 SVGAGI (reference sequence).

There are many counts of this clonotype. This chain links TRBV28 with TRBJ1-2, with unresolved D. CDR1 is MDHEN, CDR2 SYDVKM, per germline. CDR3 length: 14 residues. V dropped 1 base and J dropped 2 bases, with 8 bases sitting between them. In DNA form, the CDR3 reads TGTGCCAGCAGTTTATTTCAGGAAAACTATGGCTACACCTTC. It is translated as CASSLFQENYGYTF.

The V and J genes are TRBV29-1 and TRBJ1-2; no definite D call. V gave up 4 bases and J gave up 6 bases, with 9 bases separating them. The germline V gene has CDR1 SQVTM and CDR2 ANQGSEA. This CDR3 contains 11 residues. DNA for the CDR3: TGCAGCGTTGTGGCAAAAGATGGCTACACCTTC. Its translation: CSVVAKDGYTF.

This clonotype turned up a few times. The chain employs TRBV12-3 or TRBV12-4 and TRBJ2-5, with D unresolved. Deletions cut 4 bases from V and 0 bases from J, with 6 bases between. CDR3 length: 13 amino acids. The CDR3 DNA follows: TGTGCCAGCAGTTCCCTCAACCAAGAGACCCAGTACTTC. Translating gives CASSSLNQETQYF.

This clonotype was recorded many times. The rearrangement links TRBV10-3 to TRBJ2-5, with 7 bases fitting TRBD2. Germline CDR1 is ENHRY and CDR2 is SYGVKD. The J segment lost 0 bases and the V segment lost 3 bases, leaving 10 bases of the junction unmatched. There are 17 residues in the CDR3. CDR3 residues: CAISDSSGPPYQETQYF. CDR3 coding DNA: TGTGCCATCAGTGATTCTAGCGGCCCCCCGTACCAAGAGACCCAGTACTTC.

This chain uses TRBV7-9 with TRBJ2-7; 11 nucleotides line up with TRBD2. The germline V gene has CDR1 SEHNR and CDR2 FQNEAQ (reference sequence). This CDR3 region has 13 residues. V trimming: 6 bases; J trimming: 2 bases; junction bases outside the gene matches: 0. CDR3: CASSSGRAYEQYF. CDR3 nucleotide sequence: TGTGCCAGCAGTAGCGGGAGGGCCTACGAGCAGTACTTC.

This clonotype was detected ten times or more. V usage is TRBV6-6 and J usage is TRBJ2-6; D is ambiguous. CDR3 length: 14 residues. Germline values: CDR1 MNHNY, CDR2 SVGAGI (reference sequence). V was shortened by 5 bases and J by 2 bases, with 7 bases between the two germline ends. The CDR3 protein is CASSLRPGANVLTF. The DNA for the CDR3 is TGTGCCAGCAGTCTCCGGCCTGGGGCCAACGTCCTGACTTTC.

This clonotype has a count of ten or more. The rearrangement uses TRBV5-1 and TRBJ2-5, with D uncertain. This CDR3 is 12 amino acids long. Germline V gene data show CDR1 as SGHRS and CDR2 as YFSETQ. V lost 6 bases and J lost 2, with 8 bases in between. The CDR3 reads CASTRDQETQYF. DNA for the CDR3: TGCGCCAGCACTCGAGATCAAGAGACCCAGTACTTC.

The chain has TRBV11-2 and TRBJ1-3; D not resolved. Germline V gene data show CDR1 as SGHAT and CDR2 as FQNNGV. The CDR3 is 13 residues long. V was cut by 1 base and J by 8 bases, with 9 bases left in between. The CDR3 here is CASSLGRWDTIYF. CDR3 bases: TGTGCCAGCAGCTTAGGTCGATGGGACACCATATATTTT.

This clonotype was detected once. A much larger clone lies a single base off, so this may be a read error. The chain joins TRBV29-1 to TRBJ2-1, with 11 bases that match TRBD2. Germline V lookup: CDR1 SQVTM, CDR2 ANQGSEA. This CDR3 spans 14 amino acids. The ends lost 2 bases at V and 11 bases at J; junction bases unmatched: 8. The CDR3: CSVELRLAGHQQFF. The DNA of the CDR3 is TGCAGCGTTGAACTACGACTAGCGGGGCATCAGCAGTTCTTC.

This clonotype was counted ten times or more. The chain carries TRBV29-1 and TRBJ1-1; D is perhaps TRBD1 (6 bases). From germline, CDR1 is SQVTM and CDR2 ANQGSEA. V lost 6 bases, J lost 5 bases, and 19 bases lay in between. The CDR3 totals 14 residues. The CDR3, as DNA: TGCAGCGTGGGACCGAGGGGGGTAGGAACTGAAGCTTTCTTT. Translating gives CSVGPRGVGTEAFF.